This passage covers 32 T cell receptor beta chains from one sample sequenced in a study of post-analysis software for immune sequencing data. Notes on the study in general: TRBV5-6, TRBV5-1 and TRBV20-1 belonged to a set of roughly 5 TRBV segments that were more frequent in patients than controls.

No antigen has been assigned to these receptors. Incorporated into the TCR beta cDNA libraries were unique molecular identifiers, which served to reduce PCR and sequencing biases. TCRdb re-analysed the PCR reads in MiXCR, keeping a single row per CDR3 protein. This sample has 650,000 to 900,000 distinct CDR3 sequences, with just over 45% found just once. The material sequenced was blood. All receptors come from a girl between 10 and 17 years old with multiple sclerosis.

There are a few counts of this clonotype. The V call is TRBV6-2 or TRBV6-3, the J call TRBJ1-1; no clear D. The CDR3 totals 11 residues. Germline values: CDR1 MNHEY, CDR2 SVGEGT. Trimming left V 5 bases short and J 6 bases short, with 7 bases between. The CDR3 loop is CASSDTPEAFF. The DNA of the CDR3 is TGTGCCAGCAGTGACACCCCTGAAGCTTTCTTT.

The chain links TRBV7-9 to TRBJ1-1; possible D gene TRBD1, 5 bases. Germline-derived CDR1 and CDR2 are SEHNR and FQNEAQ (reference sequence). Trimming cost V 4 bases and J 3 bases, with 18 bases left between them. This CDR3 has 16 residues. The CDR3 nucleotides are TGTGCCAGCAGCTCGGGCGGCGGGGGTTGGTACACTGAAGCTTTCTTT. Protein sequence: CASSSGGGGWYTEAFF.

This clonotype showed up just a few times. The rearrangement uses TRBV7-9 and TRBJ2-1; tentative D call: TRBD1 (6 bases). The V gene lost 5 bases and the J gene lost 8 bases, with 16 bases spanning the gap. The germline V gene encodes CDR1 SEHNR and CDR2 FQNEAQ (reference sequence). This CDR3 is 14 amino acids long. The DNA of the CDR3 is TGTGCCAGCAGCACGCAGGGGCTTTCGGATGAGCAGTTCTTC. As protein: CASSTQGLSDEQFF.

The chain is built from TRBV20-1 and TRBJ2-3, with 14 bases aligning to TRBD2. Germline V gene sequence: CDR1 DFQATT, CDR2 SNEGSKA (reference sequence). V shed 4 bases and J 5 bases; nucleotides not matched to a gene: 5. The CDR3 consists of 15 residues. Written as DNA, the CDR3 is TGCAGTGCTACGGGACTAGCGGGAGAGTTAGATACGCAGTATTTT. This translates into CSATGLAGELDTQYF.

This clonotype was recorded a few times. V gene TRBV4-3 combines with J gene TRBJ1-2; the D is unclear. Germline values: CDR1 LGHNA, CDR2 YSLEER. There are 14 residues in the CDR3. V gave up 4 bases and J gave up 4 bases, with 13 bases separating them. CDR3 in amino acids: CASSPYIGPYGYTF. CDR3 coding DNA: TGCGCCAGCAGCCCTTACATCGGTCCCTATGGCTACACCTTC.

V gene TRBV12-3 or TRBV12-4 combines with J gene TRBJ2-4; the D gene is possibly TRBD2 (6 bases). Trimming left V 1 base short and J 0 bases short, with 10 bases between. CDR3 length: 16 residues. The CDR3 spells CASSLEGGRAKNIQYF. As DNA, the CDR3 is TGTGCCAGCAGTTTAGAGGGAGGTAGAGCCAAAAACATTCAGTACTTC.

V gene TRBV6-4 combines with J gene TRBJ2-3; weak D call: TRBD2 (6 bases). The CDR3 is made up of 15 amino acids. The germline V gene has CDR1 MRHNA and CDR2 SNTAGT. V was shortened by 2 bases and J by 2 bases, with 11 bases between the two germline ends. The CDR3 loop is CASSDVGRVTDTQYF. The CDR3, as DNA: TGTGCCAGCAGTGACGTCGGGAGAGTCACAGATACGCAGTATTTT.

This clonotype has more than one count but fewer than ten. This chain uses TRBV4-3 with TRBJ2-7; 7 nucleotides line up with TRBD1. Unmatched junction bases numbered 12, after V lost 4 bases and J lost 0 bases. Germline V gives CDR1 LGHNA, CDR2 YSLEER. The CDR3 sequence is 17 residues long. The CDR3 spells CASSRDSGSDSSYEQYF. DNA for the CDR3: TGCGCCAGCAGCCGGGACAGTGGAAGCGATAGCTCCTACGAGCAGTACTTC.

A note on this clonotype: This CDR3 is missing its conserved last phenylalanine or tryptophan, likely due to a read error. This CDR3 reads CASSTYGGGNEQFC. The CDR3 region has the DNA TGTGCCAGCAGCACCTATGGGGGGGGCAATGAGCAGTTCTGC. The rearrangement uses TRBV9 and TRBJ2-1; 7 bases are shared with TRBD2. Losses at the gene ends were 4 bases for V and 6 bases for J; bases not matched to a gene: 7. Germline V gives CDR1 SGDLS, CDR2 YYNGEE. This CDR3 spans 14 amino acids.

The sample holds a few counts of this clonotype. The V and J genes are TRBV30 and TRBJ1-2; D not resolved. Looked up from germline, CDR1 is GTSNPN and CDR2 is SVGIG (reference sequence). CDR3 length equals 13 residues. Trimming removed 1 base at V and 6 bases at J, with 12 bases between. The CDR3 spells CAWSDRQRDGYTF. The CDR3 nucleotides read TGTGCCTGGAGTGACCGGCAGAGGGATGGCTACACCTTC.

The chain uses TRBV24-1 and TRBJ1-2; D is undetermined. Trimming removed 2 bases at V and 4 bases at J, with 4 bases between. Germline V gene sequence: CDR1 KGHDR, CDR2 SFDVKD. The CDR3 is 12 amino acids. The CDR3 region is CATSDWRYGYTF. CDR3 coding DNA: TGTGCCACCAGTGATTGGCGCTATGGCTACACCTTC.

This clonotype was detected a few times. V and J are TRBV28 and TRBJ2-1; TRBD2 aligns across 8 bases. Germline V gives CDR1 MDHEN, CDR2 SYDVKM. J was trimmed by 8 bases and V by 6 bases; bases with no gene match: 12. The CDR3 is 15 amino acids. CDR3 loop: CASRRRGGASDEQFF. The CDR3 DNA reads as TGTGCCAGCAGACGTCGGGGGGGCGCTTCCGATGAGCAGTTCTTC. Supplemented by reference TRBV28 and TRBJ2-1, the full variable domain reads DVKVTQSSRYLVKRTGEKVFLECVQDMDHENMFWYRQDPGLGLRLIYFSYDVKMKEKGDIPEGYSVSREKKERFSLILESASTNQTSMYLCASRRRGGASDEQFFGPGTRLTVL.

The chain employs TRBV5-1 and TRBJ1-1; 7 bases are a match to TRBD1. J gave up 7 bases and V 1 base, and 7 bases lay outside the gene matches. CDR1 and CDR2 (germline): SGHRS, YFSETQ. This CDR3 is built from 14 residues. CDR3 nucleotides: TGCGCCAGCAGCTTGCGGCAGGGGGAAAGTGAAGCTTTCTTT. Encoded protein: CASSLRQGESEAFF. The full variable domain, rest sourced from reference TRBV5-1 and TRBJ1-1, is KAGVTQTPRYLIKTRGQQVTLSCSPISGHRSVSWYQQTPGQGLQFLFEYFSETQRNKGNFPGRFSGRQFSNSRSEMNVSTLELGDSALYLCASSLRQGESEAFFGQGTRLTVV.

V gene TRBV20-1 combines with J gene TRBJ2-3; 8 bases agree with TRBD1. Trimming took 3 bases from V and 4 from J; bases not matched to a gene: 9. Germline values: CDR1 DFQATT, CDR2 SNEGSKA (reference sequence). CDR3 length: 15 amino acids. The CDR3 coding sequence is TGCAGTGCTAGTCTTCCCGACAGGGGCGCAGATACGCAGTATTTT. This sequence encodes CSASLPDRGADTQYF.

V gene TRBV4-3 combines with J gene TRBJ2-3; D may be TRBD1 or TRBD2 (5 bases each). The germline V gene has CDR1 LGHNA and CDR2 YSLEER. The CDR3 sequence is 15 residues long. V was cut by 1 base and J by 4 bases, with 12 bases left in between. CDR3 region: CASSQGGDGADTQYF. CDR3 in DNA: TGCGCCAGCAGCCAAGGAGGGGATGGAGCAGATACGCAGTATTTT.

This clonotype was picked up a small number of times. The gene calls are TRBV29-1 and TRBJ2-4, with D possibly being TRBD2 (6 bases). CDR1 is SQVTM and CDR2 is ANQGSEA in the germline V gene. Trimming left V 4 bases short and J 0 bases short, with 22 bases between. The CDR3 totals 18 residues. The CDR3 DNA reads TGCAGCGTTGGTGGGGAGTTAGGGGAGGACCTAGCCAAAAACATTCAGTACTTC. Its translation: CSVGGELGEDLAKNIQYF.

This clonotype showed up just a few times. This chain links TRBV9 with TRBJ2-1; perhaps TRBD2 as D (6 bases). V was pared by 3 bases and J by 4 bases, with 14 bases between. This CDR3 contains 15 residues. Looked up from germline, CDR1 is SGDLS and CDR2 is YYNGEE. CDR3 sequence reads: CASSEVGSGYNEQFF. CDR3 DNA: TGTGCCAGCAGCGAGGTGGGTAGCGGATACAATGAGCAGTTCTTC.

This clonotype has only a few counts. Here the CDR3 DNA reads TGCAGCGCAGGCCGGGCCGGAACCCAGGGCAATGAGCAGTTCTTC. It specifies CSAGRAGTQGNEQFF. The chain has TRBV29-1 and TRBJ2-1; the D gene is possibly TRBD1 (5 bases). The CDR3 loop spans 15 amino acids. Germline V CDR1 and CDR2: SQVTM, ANQGSEA. The germline V and J ends were trimmed by 7 bases and 6 bases, with 22 bases remaining between them.

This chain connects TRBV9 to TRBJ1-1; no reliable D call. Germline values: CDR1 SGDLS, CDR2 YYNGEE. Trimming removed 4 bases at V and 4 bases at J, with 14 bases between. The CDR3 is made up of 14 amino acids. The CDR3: CASSPYEGSTEAFF. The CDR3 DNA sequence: TGTGCCAGCAGCCCCTACGAGGGTAGCACTGAAGCTTTCTTT.

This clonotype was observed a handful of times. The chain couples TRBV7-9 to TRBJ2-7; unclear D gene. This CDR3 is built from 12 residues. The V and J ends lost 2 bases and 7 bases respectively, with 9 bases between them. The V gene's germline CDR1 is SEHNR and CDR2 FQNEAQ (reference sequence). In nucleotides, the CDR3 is TGTGCCAGCAGCTTAAACGGCCAGGAGCAGTACTTC. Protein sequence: CASSLNGQEQYF.

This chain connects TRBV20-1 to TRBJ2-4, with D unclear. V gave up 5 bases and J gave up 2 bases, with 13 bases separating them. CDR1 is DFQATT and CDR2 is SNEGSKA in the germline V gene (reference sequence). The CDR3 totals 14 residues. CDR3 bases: TGCAGTGCTCAATATCCGGACCCCAAAAACATTCAGTACTTC. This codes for CSAQYPDPKNIQYF.

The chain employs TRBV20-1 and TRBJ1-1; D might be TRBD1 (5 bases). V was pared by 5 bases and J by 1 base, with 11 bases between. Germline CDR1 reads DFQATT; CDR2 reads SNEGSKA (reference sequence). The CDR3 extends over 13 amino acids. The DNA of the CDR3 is TGCAGTGCTCCAGGGAGGGGGAACACTGAAGCTTTCTTT. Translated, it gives CSAPGRGNTEAFF.

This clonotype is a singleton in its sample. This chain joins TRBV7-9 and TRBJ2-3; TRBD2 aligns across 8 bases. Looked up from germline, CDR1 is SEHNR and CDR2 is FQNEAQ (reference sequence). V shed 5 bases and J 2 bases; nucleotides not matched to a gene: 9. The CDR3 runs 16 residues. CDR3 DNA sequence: TGTGCCAGCAGCCCCCAAGCGGGAGCGGACACAGATACGCAGTATTTT. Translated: CASSPQAGADTDTQYF.

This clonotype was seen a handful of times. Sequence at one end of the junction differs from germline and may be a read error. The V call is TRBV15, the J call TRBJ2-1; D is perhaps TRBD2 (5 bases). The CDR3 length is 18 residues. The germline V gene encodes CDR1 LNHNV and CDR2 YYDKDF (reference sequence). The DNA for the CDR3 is TGTGCCACCGGCAGAGTAGGCTCAACCCGGGAAGCCCACAATGAGCAGTTCTTC. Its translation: CATGRVGSTREAHNEQFF. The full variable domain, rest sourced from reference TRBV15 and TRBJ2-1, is DAMVIQNPRYQVTQFGKPVTLSCSQTLNHNVMYWYQQKSSQAPKLLFHYYDKDFNNEADTPDNFQSRRPNTSFCFLDIRSPGLGDTAMYLCATGRVGSTREAHNEQFFGPGTRLTVL.

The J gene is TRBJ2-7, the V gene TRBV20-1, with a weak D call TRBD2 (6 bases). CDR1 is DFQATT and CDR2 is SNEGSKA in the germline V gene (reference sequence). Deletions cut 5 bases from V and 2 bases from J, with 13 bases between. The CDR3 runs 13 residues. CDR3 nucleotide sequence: TGCAGTGCTTGGAGGGAGGAGCCCTACGAGCAGTACTTC. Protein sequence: CSAWREEPYEQYF.

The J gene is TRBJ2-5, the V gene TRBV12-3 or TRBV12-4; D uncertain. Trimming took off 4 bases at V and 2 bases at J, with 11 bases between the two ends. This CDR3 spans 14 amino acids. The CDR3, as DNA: TGTGCCAGCAGTTCCGGCCTTGGTCAAGAGACCCAGTACTTC. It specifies CASSSGLGQETQYF.

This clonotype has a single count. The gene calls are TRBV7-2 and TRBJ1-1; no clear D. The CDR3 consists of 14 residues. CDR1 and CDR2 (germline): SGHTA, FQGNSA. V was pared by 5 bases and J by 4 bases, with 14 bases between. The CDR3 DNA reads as TGTGCCAGCAGCCCCTCGGGAAGAATCACTGAAGCTTTCTTT. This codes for CASSPSGRITEAFF.

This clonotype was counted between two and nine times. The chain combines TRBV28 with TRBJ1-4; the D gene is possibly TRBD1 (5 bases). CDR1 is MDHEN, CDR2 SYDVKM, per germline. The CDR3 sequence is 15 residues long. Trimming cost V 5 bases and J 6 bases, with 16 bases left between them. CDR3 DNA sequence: TGTGCCAGCAGTCCCCCGACAGAATTGGATGAAAAACTGTTTTTT. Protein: CASSPPTELDEKLFF.

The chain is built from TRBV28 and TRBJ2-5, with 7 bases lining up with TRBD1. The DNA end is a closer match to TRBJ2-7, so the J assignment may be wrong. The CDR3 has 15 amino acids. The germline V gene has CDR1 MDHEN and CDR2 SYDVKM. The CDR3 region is CASSLSPTGVGEQYF. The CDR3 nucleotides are TGTGCCAGCAGTTTATCCCCAACAGGGGTAGGCGAGCAGTACTTC.

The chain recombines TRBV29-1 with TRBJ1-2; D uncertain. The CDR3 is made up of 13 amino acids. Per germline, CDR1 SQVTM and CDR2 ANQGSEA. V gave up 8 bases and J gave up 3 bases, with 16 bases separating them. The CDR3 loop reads CSSAGLNDYGYTF. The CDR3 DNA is TGCAGCTCCGCGGGCCTCAACGACTATGGCTACACCTTC.

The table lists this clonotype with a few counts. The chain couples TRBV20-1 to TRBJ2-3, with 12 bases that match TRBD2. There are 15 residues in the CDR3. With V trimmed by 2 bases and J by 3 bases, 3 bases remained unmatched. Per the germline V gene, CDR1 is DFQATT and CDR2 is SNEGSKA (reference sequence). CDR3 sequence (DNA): TGCAGTGCTAGAAGGACTAGCGGGACGACAGATACGCAGTATTTT. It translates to CSARRTSGTTDTQYF.

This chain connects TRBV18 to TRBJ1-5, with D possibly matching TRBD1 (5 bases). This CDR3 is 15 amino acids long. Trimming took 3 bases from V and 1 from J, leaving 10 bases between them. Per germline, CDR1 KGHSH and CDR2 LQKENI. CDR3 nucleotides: TGTGCCAGCTCACCGGGGCCACGGAGCAATCAGCCCCAGCATTTT. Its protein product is CASSPGPRSNQPQHF.